This TCR beta chain was obtained from a study of T cell repertoires in cytomegalovirus infection. General study findings and limits: Clonotype analysis showed dominance of the ex vivo response by HLA-C-restricted CMV-specific TCR beta clonotypes. Frequencies of public TCR beta families were cumulated, and this identified carriers of CMV plus the relevant HLA.

The CDR3 loop spans 17 amino acids. Germline CDR1 SEHNR, CDR2 FQNEAQ (reference sequence). V dropped 4 bases and J dropped 0; count of bases not matched to a gene: 9. This clonotype has a count of ten or more. The target antigen is unknown. MiXCR, applied by TCRdb to the reads, yields one record per CDR3 protein. The data show around 770,000 distinct CDR3 sequences, 29% seen once. This sequence was found in a human donor in good health (CMV status not recorded). Some clones in this sample may be carry-over from other donors' samples. V gene TRBV7-9 combines with J gene TRBJ2-1; 7 nucleotides align to TRBD1. The source was cultured CD8+ T cells from PBMCs, collected from culture after CMV antigen stimulation. As DNA, the CDR3 is TGTGCCAGCAGCTCCCCACAGGGGCTTAGCTCCTACAATGAGCAGTTCTTC. This sequence encodes CASSSPQGLSSYNEQFF.